One sample yielded the 10 T cell receptor beta chains listed below, sequenced in a study of T cell responses to AZD1222 COVID-19 vaccine. Repertoires were generated with immunoSEQ multiplex PCR, while TCRdb's copy carries only in-frame clones and drops some. The profile shows approximately 130,000 clones, over 75% of them singletons. This material consisted of peripheral blood, taken 28 days after the second dose of the MenACWY control vaccine. The origin of the receptors is an adult who received the MenACWY meningococcal vaccine as a control.

This sequence joins TRBV18 and TRBJ2-1, with D perhaps TRBD2 (6 bases). Trimming took 0 bases from V and 1 from J, leaving 16 bases between them. The germline V gene encodes CDR1 KGHSH and CDR2 LQKENI. The CDR3 length is 18 residues. The CDR3 coding sequence is TGTGCCAGCTCACCACCCTCTAGCGCTCGGGAGTCCTACAATGAGCAGTTCTTC. Protein sequence: CASSPPSSARESYNEQFF.

This clone has a single count. The chain joins TRBV2 to TRBJ1-6; D uncertain. This CDR3 has 12 amino acids. Germline V lookup: CDR1 SNHLY, CDR2 FYNNEI. Deletions cut 4 bases from V and 6 bases from J, with 4 bases between. The CDR3: CASSASNSPLHF. Here the CDR3 DNA reads TGTGCCAGCAGTGCTTCTAATTCACCCCTCCACTTT.

The chain links TRBV3-1 (or the pseudogene TRBV3-2) to TRBJ2-3; 9 bases align to TRBD2. J lost 3 bases, V lost 6 bases, and 10 bases had no gene match. CDR1 and CDR2 from the germline V gene are LGHDT and YNNKEL (reference sequence). The CDR3 length is 16 residues. CDR3 coding DNA: TGTGCCAGCAGTCAATTAGCGGGAGTGTCTACAGATACGCAGTATTTT. Translating it yields CASSQLAGVSTDTQYF.

CDR3 bases: TGTGCCAGCAGTATTAGCGGGGGGGCTCACGAGCAGTACGTC. Translated, it gives CASSISGGAHEQYV. The V gene is TRBV7-2, the J gene TRBJ2-7, with 11 nucleotides matching TRBD2. The CDR3 totals 14 residues. J lost 5 bases, V lost 6 bases, and 6 bases had no gene match. Germline V gene lookup returns CDR1 SGHTA and CDR2 FQGNSA.

This rearrangement joins TRBV2 to TRBJ2-7, with 10 nucleotides matching TRBD1. The ends lost 6 bases at V and 3 bases at J; junction bases unmatched: 5. This CDR3 contains 14 residues. The V gene's germline CDR1 is SNHLY and CDR2 FYNNEI. DNA for the CDR3: TGTGCCAGCAGACCATGGACAGGGGGCTACGAGCAGTACTTC. Protein product: CASRPWTGGYEQYF.

The chain combines TRBV2 with TRBJ1-5; D gene uncertain. V was clipped by 4 bases and J by 1 base, with 11 bases between them. The CDR3 spans 15 residues. The germline V gene encodes CDR1 SNHLY and CDR2 FYNNEI. The CDR3 reads CASSVEGKSNQPQHF. The CDR3 DNA sequence: TGTGCCAGCAGTGTAGAGGGAAAGAGCAATCAGCCCCAGCATTTT.

This chain joins TRBV18 and TRBJ1-2; 10 positions agree with TRBD1. The CDR3 consists of 15 residues. The V segment lost 2 bases and the J segment 4 bases; nucleotides outside the gene matches: 4. CDR1 and CDR2 from the germline V gene are KGHSH and LQKENI. As DNA, the CDR3 is TGTGCCAGCTCACCAGGGACAGGGGAAACCTATGGCTACACCTTC. Its translation: CASSPGTGETYGYTF.

The chain combines TRBV19 with TRBJ2-2; D possibly matches TRBD1 or TRBD2 (5 bases each). Trimming shortened V by 2 bases and J by 6 bases, and 7 bases separated the two germline ends. The CDR3 spans 13 residues. Germline CDR1 LNHDA, CDR2 SQIVND (reference sequence). The DNA for the CDR3 is TGTGCCAGTAGTATATCGGGGCCCGGGGAGCTGTTTTTT. Translating it yields CASSISGPGELFF.

The chain employs TRBV7-9 and TRBJ1-4; maybe TRBD1 (5 bases). The germline gives CDR1 SEHNR, CDR2 FQNEAQ (reference sequence). This CDR3 comprises 14 residues. Trimming removed 5 bases at V and 4 bases at J, with 11 bases between. This CDR3 reads CASSPRGDNEKLFF. In DNA form, the CDR3 reads TGTGCCAGCAGCCCGCGGGGGGATAATGAAAAACTGTTTTTT.

The rearrangement joins TRBV7-9 to TRBJ2-7; D gene unclear. Trimming removed 1 base at V and 4 bases at J, with 8 bases between. CDR3 length: 13 amino acids. In germline, CDR1 is SEHNR, CDR2 FQNEAQ (reference sequence). The CDR3 sequence is CASSLGAVYEQYV. CDR3 bases: TGTGCCAGCAGCTTAGGTGCGGTATACGAGCAGTACGTC.